The text below deals with one TCR beta chain. This sample stems from a study of blood T cell repertoires in COVID-19. As for the study in general: Sources were T cells, B-cell-depleted T cells, or PBMCs; the material itself was cDNA or gDNA.

Sequenced by immunoSEQ multiplex PCR; TCRdb stores in-frame clones only, minus some. The table shows about 88,000 clones, with 88% occurring only once. The sample taken for sequencing was peripheral blood. This clonotype was sampled from a man aged 80 or over with acute or convalescent COVID-19.

The CDR3 bases are TGTGCCAGCAGGCCACAGGGGGGGAGCAATCAGCCCCAGCATTTT. Encoded protein: CASRPQGGSNQPQHF. The rearrangement links TRBV6-5 to TRBJ1-5, with 8 bases that match TRBD1. The ends lost 6 bases at V and 1 base at J; junction bases unmatched: 5. The CDR3 consists of 15 residues. Germline V CDR1 and CDR2: MNHEY, SVGAGI.